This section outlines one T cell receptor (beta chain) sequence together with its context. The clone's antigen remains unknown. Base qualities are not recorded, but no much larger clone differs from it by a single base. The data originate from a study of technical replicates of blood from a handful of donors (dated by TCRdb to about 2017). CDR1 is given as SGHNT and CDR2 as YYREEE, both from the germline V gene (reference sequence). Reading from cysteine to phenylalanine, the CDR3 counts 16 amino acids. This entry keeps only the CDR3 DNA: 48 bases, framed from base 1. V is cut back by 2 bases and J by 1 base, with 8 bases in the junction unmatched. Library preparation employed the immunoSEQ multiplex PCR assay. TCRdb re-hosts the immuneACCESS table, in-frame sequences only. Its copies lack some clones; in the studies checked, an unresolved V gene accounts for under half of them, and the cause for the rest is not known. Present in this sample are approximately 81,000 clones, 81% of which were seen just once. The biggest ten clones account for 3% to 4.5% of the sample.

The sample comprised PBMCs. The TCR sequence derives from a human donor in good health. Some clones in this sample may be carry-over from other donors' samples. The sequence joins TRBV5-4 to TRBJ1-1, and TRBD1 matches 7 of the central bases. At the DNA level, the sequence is TGTGCCAGCAGCTTCCCGGGACAGAGAACGAACACTGAAGCTTTCTTT. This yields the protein CASSFPGQRTNTEAFF.